This is a list of T cell receptor beta chains from one sample in a study of T and B cells in COVID-19 patients. TCRdb reprocessed the multiplex PCR reads via MiXCR and lists one record per CDR3 protein. The sample records 12,000 to 15,000 distinct CDR3 sequences, roughly 27% being singletons. The specimen sequenced was blood. All receptors come from a human donor who had recovered from COVID-19. Each CDR3 is given with its conserved first and last residue. D genes are given only for firm matches. Clone size is given for some rows only: seen once, a few or many times, or a class if the clone is expanded.

v_gene,j_gene,d_gene,abundance,CDR3nt,CDR3aa
TRBV20-1,TRBJ2-5,.,.,TGCAGTGCTAGAGATCCTAGCGTAGGCCAAGAGACCCAGTACTTC,CSARDPSVGQETQYF
TRBV28,TRBJ2-3,TRBD2,once,TGTGCCAGCAGTTGGACTAGCGGGAGAGGTGGAGATACGCAGTATTTT,CASSWTSGRGGDTQYF
TRBV6-4,TRBJ2-3,TRBD2,few,TGTGCCAGCAGTGAAGGAGCGGGAGCAGATACGCAGTATTTT,CASSEGAGADTQYF
TRBV19,TRBJ1-1,TRBD1,medium-sized,TGTGCCAGTAGTATAGGACCAGGGGGTACGAACACTGAAGCTTTCTTT,CASSIGPGGTNTEAFF
TRBV11-1,TRBJ2-1,TRBD1,.,TGTGCCAGCAGCTTAGGGACAGGGGTCCATGAGCAGTTCTTC,CASSLGTGVHEQFF
TRBV27,TRBJ1-2,.,many,TGTGCCAGCAGTCCCGACGGAGTCTATGGCTACACCTTC,CASSPDGVYGYTF
TRBV27,TRBJ2-3,.,.,TGTGCCACCAGTGATTCGCGACCATCCACAGATACGCAGTATTTT,CATSDSRPSTDTQYF
TRBV20-1,TRBJ2-3,TRBD2,many,TGCAGTATCCAAAATGGGACTAGCGGGAGCGATACGCAGTATTTT,CSIQNGTSGSDTQYF
TRBV27,TRBJ2-1,.,many,TGTGCCAGTTTTCACCTGAGAGGGGGAGGGAACAATGAGCAGTTCTTC,CASFHLRGGGNNEQFF
TRBV6-1,TRBJ2-7,TRBD2,.,TGTTCCAGCAGTCTCCGGGAGGGCTACGAGCAGTACTTC,CSSSLREGYEQYF
TRBV29-1,TRBJ1-1,.,.,TGCAGCGTTGAGCGAGTCTTGAACACTGAAGCTTTCTTT,CSVERVLNTEAFF
TRBV5-1,TRBJ1-1,.,few,TGCGCCAGCAGCGACACAGGGAGGGACACTGAAGCTTTCTTT,CASSDTGRDTEAFF
TRBV5-5,TRBJ1-6,.,many,TGTGCCAGCAGCTTGGCCCGGGCTAGTAATTCACCCCTCCACTTT,CASSLARASNSPLHF
TRBV6-1,TRBJ2-1,.,many,TGTGCCAGCAGTGATAGGTGGGGGAGAGGGCCATACAATGAGCAGTTCTTC,CASSDRWGRGPYNEQFF
TRBV18,TRBJ2-1,.,many,TGTGCCAGCTCACCCGGGTGGGAATACAATGAGCAGTTCTTC,CASSPGWEYNEQFF
TRBV6-5,TRBJ1-1,.,many,TGTGCCAGCAGTACTCGACCACTAAGCACTGAAGCTTTCTTT,CASSTRPLSTEAFF
TRBV5-1,TRBJ2-1,TRBD2,once,TGCGCCAGCACCGGCCGGGGGGCCTACAATGAGCAGTTCTTC,CASTGRGAYNEQFF
TRBV6-6,TRBJ1-6,.,many,TGTGCCAGCAGTTCACAGGGACTGGCCTATAATTCACCCCTCCACTTT,CASSSQGLAYNSPLHF
TRBV10-3,TRBJ2-7,TRBD1,few,TGTGCCATCAGTGAATGGACAGGGAGAGTCTTATACGAGCAGTACTTC,CAISEWTGRVLYEQYF
TRBV27,TRBJ1-4,TRBD1,many,TGTGCCAGCAGTTACGTGGGGGGACAGAATAATGAAAAACTGTTTTTT,CASSYVGGQNNEKLFF
TRBV12-3/TRBV12-4,TRBJ2-1,TRBD2,.,TGTGCCAGCAGTTCCCCCCCGGTAGCGGGAGTGTACAATGAGCAGTTCTTC,CASSSPPVAGVYNEQFF
TRBV18,TRBJ1-2,TRBD1,few,TGTGCCAGCTCTCGGACAGGGGATAGCTATGGCTACACCTTC,CASSRTGDSYGYTF
TRBV6-1,TRBJ1-5,.,few,TGTGCCAGCAGTGAAGCTTTCTTGAGGGGGAATCAGCCCCAGCATTTT,CASSEAFLRGNQPQHF
TRBV29-1,TRBJ1-2,TRBD1,medium-sized,TGCAGCGCGGACCAACAGGGGGGCGGCGGCTACACCTTC,CSADQQGGGGYTF
TRBV5-1,TRBJ2-6,.,.,TGCGCCAGCAGCTTTTCACTCTCTGGGGCCAACGTCCTGACTTTC,CASSFSLSGANVLTF
TRBV5-1,TRBJ1-4,TRBD1,.,TGCGCCAGCAGCTTGACGGGACAGGGCCTTAATGAAAAACTGTTTTTT,CASSLTGQGLNEKLFF
TRBV6-5,TRBJ1-1,TRBD1,many,TGTGCCAGCAGTTCGGACAGGCCCAACGCGGCTTTCTTT,CASSSDRPNAAFF
TRBV5-4,TRBJ2-3,TRBD2,.,TGTGCCAGCAGCAAACTAGCGGGGGGACTCACAGATACGCAGTATTTT,CASSKLAGGLTDTQYF
TRBV5-1,TRBJ1-2,.,few,TGCGCCAGCAGCTTGGCCTTTTTTGAGGGGCTGAACTATGGCTACACCTTC,CASSLAFFEGLNYGYTF
TRBV20-1,TRBJ2-1,TRBD2,.,TGCAGTGCTAGCCGTCCCCTAGCGGGAGTCACTGAGCAGTTCTTC,CSASRPLAGVTEQFF
TRBV21-1,TRBJ2-1,.,few,TGTGCCCGCGGGACTAGCGGGAAGAACAATGAGCAGTTCTTC,CARGTSGKNNEQFF
TRBV7-6,TRBJ2-5,TRBD1,few,TGTGCCAGCAGCTACCGACAGGGGACAGGGAAAGGAGAGACCCAGTACTTC,CASSYRQGTGKGETQYF
TRBV10-1,TRBJ2-1,.,.,TGCGCCAGCAGTGGAAGTCCCGACAATGAGCAGTTCTTC,CASSGSPDNEQFF
TRBV12-3/TRBV12-4,TRBJ1-1,.,.,TGTGCCAGCAGTTTGATCCCGGCCGGTAGAACTGAAGCTTTCTTT,CASSLIPAGRTEAFF
TRBV11-2,TRBJ2-7,TRBD2,many,TGTGCCAGCAGCTATAGCGGGGGACCCTCCTACGAGCAGTACTTC,CASSYSGGPSYEQYF
TRBV6-5,TRBJ1-2,.,few,TGTGCCAGCAGTTACTACGGGGGGCAGGGGAATGGCTACACCTTC,CASSYYGGQGNGYTF
TRBV7-6,TRBJ2-1,TRBD1,.,TGTGCCAGCAGCGGCCCAGGACAGGGAGTGGATGAGCAGTTCTTC,CASSGPGQGVDEQFF
TRBV11-1,TRBJ2-7,.,.,TGTGCCAGCAGCCCGGGGAGCTCGTTGGCTACCTTGCAGTACTTC,CASSPGSSLATLQYF
TRBV27,TRBJ2-7,TRBD2,many,TGTGCCAGCCGGCGGGGCGGGGGGTTTTACGAGCAGTACTTC,CASRRGGGFYEQYF
TRBV29-1,TRBJ1-1,.,medium-sized,TGCAGCGTTGAGCGGCTAGTTTCAACGGGCACTGAAGCTTTCTTT,CSVERLVSTGTEAFF
TRBV7-9,TRBJ2-7,TRBD1,.,TGTGCCAGCAGCTCGGGACAGGGTAAGGACTACGAGCAGTACTTC,CASSSGQGKDYEQYF
TRBV6-2/TRBV6-3,TRBJ2-7,.,few,TGTGCCAGCTCCCCTGTTAGCGGCACCTACGAGCAGTACTTC,CASSPVSGTYEQYF
TRBV20-1,TRBJ1-2,TRBD1,.,TGCAGTGCGACTCCTCCGACAGGGGATAACTATGGCTACACCTTC,CSATPPTGDNYGYTF
TRBV18,TRBJ2-5,TRBD2,.,TGTGCCAGCTCACCAGGGGTAGGCGAACTAGCGGGGCTCCAAGAGACCCAGTACTTC,CASSPGVGELAGLQETQYF
TRBV6-6,TRBJ1-5,.,.,TGTGCCAGCAGTTACAGGACAGATAGCAATCAGCCCCAGCATTTT,CASSYRTDSNQPQHF
TRBV15,TRBJ1-4,.,medium-sized,TGTGCCACCAGCCCGGGGGTGGCAACTAATGAAAAACTGTTTTTT,CATSPGVATNEKLFF
TRBV6-5,TRBJ2-7,TRBD2,many,TGTGCCAGCACCAGATCTCGGACTAGACCACACGAGCAGTACTTC,CASTRSRTRPHEQYF
TRBV29-1,TRBJ2-5,.,medium-sized,.,CSVSGPGETQYF
TRBV27,TRBJ1-5,TRBD1,once,TGTGCCAGCACCTCTCTACAGGGGGGCTGGGGGCAGCCCCAGCATTTT,CASTSLQGGWGQPQHF
TRBV5-4,TRBJ2-1,TRBD2,.,TGTGCCAGCAGCTTCGGGACTAGCGGTAATGAGCAGTTCTTC,CASSFGTSGNEQFF
TRBV5-1,TRBJ2-5,.,.,TGCGCCAGCAGCCGCGACACGACAGAAGAGACCCAGTACTTC,CASSRDTTEETQYF
TRBV7-6,TRBJ2-1,TRBD2,.,TGTGCCAGCAGCCCCCCGGGACTAGCGGGAAGACTTCAGAATGAGCAGTTCTTC,CASSPPGLAGRLQNEQFF
TRBV25-1,TRBJ2-3,TRBD1,.,TGTGCCAGCAGTGAAAAGTGGTCAGGGGGCGGCACAGATACGCAGTATTTT,CASSEKWSGGGTDTQYF
TRBV7-9,TRBJ2-3,.,.,TGTGCCAGCAGCTCAGGGCCAGATACGCAGTATTTT,CASSSGPDTQYF
TRBV6-1,TRBJ2-5,TRBD2,.,TGTGCCAGCAGTGGGACTAGCGGGGGGGGGGAGACCCAGTACTTC,CASSGTSGGGETQYF
TRBV6-5,TRBJ2-3,TRBD1,few,TGTGCCAGCAGTTACTCGGGCAGGGGGTTAAGCACAGATACGCAGTATTTT,CASSYSGRGLSTDTQYF
TRBV5-1,TRBJ1-4,.,.,TGCGCCAGCAGCTTGGCGTCTTGGGGATTCGTGGCTGAAAAACTGTTTTTT,CASSLASWGFVAEKLFF
TRBV15,TRBJ1-5,TRBD1,many,TGTGCCACCAGCACACTGACAGGGACAACACCGAGCCTTCAGCCCCAGCATTTT,CATSTLTGTTPSLQPQHF